Following are 5 T cell receptor beta chains from one sample sequenced in a study of blood T cell repertoires in COVID-19. Method: immunoSEQ multiplex PCR; TCRdb's copy keeps in-frame clones and lacks some. The sample shows 130,000 to 150,000 clones, roughly 80% of them seen only once. Sequencing used PBMCs or T cells enriched from blood (not recorded which). These receptors all stem from a woman in her thirties or forties who had recovered from COVID-19.

The CDR3 DNA reads TGTGCCAGCAGTTTCCAACCGGGACAGGGGGCGGACGAGCAGTACTTC. It yields the protein CASSFQPGQGADEQYF. The rearrangement uses TRBV6-5 and TRBJ2-7, with 12 bases lining up with TRBD1. Germline V gene lookup returns CDR1 MNHEY and CDR2 SVGAGI. V gave up 4 bases and J gave up 5 bases; unmatched junction bases: 9. The CDR3 consists of 16 residues.

V is TRBV4-1 and J is TRBJ1-1; D may be TRBD1 (5 bases). CDR1 is MGHRA and CDR2 is YSYEKL in the germline V gene. The CDR3 loop spans 14 amino acids. V shed 6 bases and J shed 3 bases, with 14 bases lying between them. Here the CDR3 reads CASSRGTLDTEAFF. The CDR3 DNA sequence: TGCGCCAGCAGTCGGGGGACTTTGGACACTGAAGCTTTCTTT.

The rearrangement uses TRBV6-5 and TRBJ1-1; no firm D call. V was clipped by 2 bases and J by 10 bases, with 8 bases between them. From germline, CDR1 is MNHEY and CDR2 SVGAGI. CDR3 length: 11 amino acids. CDR3 coding DNA: TGTGCCAGCAGTTACATCGGTAGAGCTTTCTTT. Its translation: CASSYIGRAFF.

In regard to this clone: One end of the junction varies from germline; a read error may be responsible. The rearrangement joins TRBV7-7 to TRBJ2-1, with D uncertain. This CDR3 is 15 amino acids long. From germline, CDR1 is SSHAT and CDR2 FNYEAQ (reference sequence). The CDR3 nucleotides read TGTGCCAGCAGCTTATCACTCCATTCCTTCAATGAGCAGTTCTTC. As protein: CASSLSLHSFNEQFF.

The rearrangement links TRBV27 to TRBJ2-7; a possible D gene is TRBD2 (6 bases). The CDR3 consists of 14 residues. V was pared by 2 bases and J by 3 bases, with 11 bases between. Germline CDR1 reads MNHEY; CDR2 reads SMNVEV (reference sequence). The CDR3 DNA sequence: TGTGCCAGCAGTTTAGGGGGACTGAACTACGAGCAGTACTTC. Protein sequence: CASSLGGLNYEQYF.